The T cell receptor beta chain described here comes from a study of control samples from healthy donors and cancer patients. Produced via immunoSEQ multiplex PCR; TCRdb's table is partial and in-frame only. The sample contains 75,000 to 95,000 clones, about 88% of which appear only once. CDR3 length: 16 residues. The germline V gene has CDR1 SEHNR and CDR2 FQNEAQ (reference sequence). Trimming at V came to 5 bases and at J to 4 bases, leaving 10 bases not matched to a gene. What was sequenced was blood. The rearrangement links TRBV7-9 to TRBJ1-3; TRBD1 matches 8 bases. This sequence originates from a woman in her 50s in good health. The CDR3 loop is CASSVAPGTGGNTIYF. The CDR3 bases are TGTGCCAGCAGCGTTGCTCCGGGGACAGGAGGAAACACCATATATTTT.